This section outlines one T cell receptor (beta chain) sequence together with its context. Profiled with immunoSEQ multiplex PCR; TCRdb holds only in-frame clones, not every one. The table shows 200,000 to 250,000 clones, with around nine tenths occurring only once. This sample is drawn from a study of blood T cell repertoires in COVID-19. This CDR3 is built from 15 residues. The germline CDR1 and CDR2 sequences are KGHSH and LQKENI. Trimming took 5 bases from V and 5 from J, leaving 19 bases between them. The participants were between about 18 and 100 years old and came from 24 US areas. The source material was PBMCs or T cells enriched from blood (not recorded which). This TCR derives from a woman in her fifties or sixties who had recovered from COVID-19. V and J are TRBV18 and TRBJ2-7; D perhaps matches TRBD2 (5 bases). This CDR3 reads CASSSSSGIMDEQYF. CDR3 DNA sequence: TGTGCCAGCTCATCGTCTTCCGGGATCATGGACGAGCAGTACTTC.